This T cell receptor (beta chain) was identified in a study of human thymus T cells. Whole-study findings and limits: Thymic TCR repertoires of unrelated people reportedly overlapped highly. Apparent bias marked the V and J gene usage of thymic and blood repertoires.

The CDR3 contains 12 residues. V lost 4 bases to trimming and J lost 6 bases; unmatched junction nucleotides: 2. The germline gives CDR1 KGHSH, CDR2 LQKENI. As concerns this clone: What it binds is unknown.

Profiled with immunoSEQ multiplex PCR; TCRdb holds only in-frame clones, not every one. This sample has fewer than 85,000 clones, with 95% found just once. Thymus was obtained from resections taken during corrective heart surgery. The donor group consisted of healthy Finnish infants who were having corrective surgery for congenital heart defects. The chain combines TRBV18 with TRBJ1-1; 7 bases line up with TRBD1. The receptor's source is a girl in the first two years of life with a congenital heart defect but otherwise immunologically healthy. Material for sequencing was thymus tissue. As DNA, the CDR3 is TGTGCCAGCTCACAGGGACAGCCTGAAGCTTTCTTT. Translating gives CASSQGQPEAFF.